This TCR beta chain emerged from a study of blood T cell repertoires in COVID-19. Study background: PBMCs, B-cell-depleted T cells, or T cells were the source of the cDNA or gDNA that made up the material.

The CDR3 is 15 amino acids. Germline V gene data show CDR1 as MDHEN and CDR2 as SYDVKM. Trimming removed 2 bases from V and 1 base from J; junction bases left unmatched: 2. A Seattle source enrolled patients during active infection and followed them longitudinally. The assay was immunoSEQ multiplex PCR, and TCRdb's table has in-frame clones only and misses some. Of over 250,000 clones listed, roughly 90% were seen once; the top ten hold around 2.2%. Material: peripheral blood. The TCR was taken from a woman under 40 with COVID-19, enrolled during active disease. The chain carries TRBV28 and TRBJ2-1; TRBD2 aligns across 7 bases. CDR3 sequence: CASSLAAGSYNEQFF. For the CDR3, the DNA is TGTGCCAGCAGTTTAGCAGCGGGATCCTACAATGAGCAGTTCTTC. The full variable domain, its missing parts supplied by reference TRBV28 and TRBJ2-1, is DVKVTQSSRYLVKRTGEKVFLECVQDMDHENMFWYRQDPGLGLRLIYFSYDVKMKEKGDIPEGYSVSREKKERFSLILESASTNQTSMYLCASSLAAGSYNEQFFGPGTRLTVL.